The sequence of this TCR beta chain was determined in a study of spatial heterogeneity in lung cancer. Turning to the study itself: 72 TRACERx patients with early, untreated non-small cell lung cancer donated samples. Sequenced follow-up PBMC samples came a median of roughly 25 months after resection, where available. TCR and UMI combinations that were unique each appeared, on average, more than ten times in raw reads. Findings and caveats of the study: TCRs found ubiquitously expanded in tumor appeared in blood more at resection than at follow-up.

The time point: blood at routine non-recurrence follow-up after resection. In each case, whole RNA from tumor, nontumor lung or frozen PBMC was sequenced unsorted. TCRdb re-analysed the 5' RACE reads in MiXCR, keeping a single row per CDR3 protein. This sample has about 47,000 distinct CDR3 sequences, with roughly 7.4% found just once. Between the trimmed V and J ends, which lost 6 bases and 4 bases, there was a span of 12 bases. Germline CDR1 MDHEN, CDR2 SYDVKM. The CDR3 runs 14 residues. On this clonotype: Its antigen is undetermined.

The material was PBMCs, obtained at follow-up. The chain combines TRBV28 with TRBJ2-2; TRBD2 might be the D (6 bases). The receptor was isolated from a female donor with early-stage non-small cell lung cancer. The chain's CDR3 is CASSLVGGTGELFF. As DNA, the CDR3 is TGTGCCAGCAGCTTAGTGGGAGGCACCGGGGAGCTGTTTTTT.